Listed below are T cell receptor beta chains from one sample, sequenced in a study of blood T cell repertoires in COVID-19. Clones were read by immunoSEQ multiplex PCR, and TCRdb kept only the in-frame ones, dropping some. The sample includes roughly 120,000 clones, more than 75% of them seen just once. The specimen sequenced was peripheral blood. Source of these receptors: a woman aged 70-85 years with acute or convalescent COVID-19. CDR3s include the opening cysteine and the closing phenylalanine or tryptophan. Each record gives: V gene, J gene, D gene, clone size, CDR3 DNA, CDR3 protein. A D gene is named only where the DNA matches it firmly. Clone size is not always given. Where it is, it says once, few, many or a class for expanded clones.

TRBV11-2	TRBJ2-7	NA	NA	TGTGCCAGCATCCCTGCTGGGGGGACCTACGAGCAGTACTTC	CASIPAGGTYEQYF
TRBV19	TRBJ2-7	NA	few	TGTGCCAGTAGTACGGACATAAGCTCCTACGAGCAGTACTTC	CASSTDISSYEQYF
TRBV28	TRBJ2-7	NA	NA	TGTGCCAGCAGAACTCACTACGAGCAGTACTTC	CASRTHYEQYF
TRBV30	TRBJ2-1	TRBD2	NA	TGTGCCTGGGCCAGACTAGCGGGGGTGACGAATGAGCAGTTCTTC	CAWARLAGVTNEQFF
TRBV7-9	TRBJ2-7	NA	NA	TGTGCCAGCAGCTTGCAAGCGGACGAGCAGTACTTC	CASSLQADEQYF
TRBV19	TRBJ1-2	NA	NA	TGTGCCAGTAGTATAGTTGACAGAAAAGGCTATGGCTACACCTTC	CASSIVDRKGYGYTF
TRBV5-1	TRBJ2-3	NA	medium-sized	TGCGCCAGCAGCTTTGAATCAGAGGGAGATACGCAGTATTTT	CASSFESEGDTQYF
TRBV28	TRBJ1-1	TRBD1	NA	TGTGCCAGCAGTTTACCCCCCACCGGGACAGGGGAAGCTTTCTTT	CASSLPPTGTGEAFF
TRBV7-9	TRBJ1-4	NA	NA	TGTGCCAGCAGCTTAGCGGGGCATGAAAAACTGTTTTTT	CASSLAGHEKLFF
TRBV11-3	TRBJ2-3	TRBD1	NA	TGTGCCAGCAGTTTCGACAGGGGGGGCTTAGGGCTTGGAGATACGCAGTATTTT	CASSFDRGGLGLGDTQYF
TRBV3-1/TRBV3-2	TRBJ2-7	TRBD2	NA	TGTGCCAGCAGCCAATCTAGCGGGGCCAGCTCCTACGAGCAGTACTTC	CASSQSSGASSYEQYF
TRBV12-3/TRBV12-4	TRBJ1-1	NA	NA	TGTGCCAGCAGTTTAGCCCTATCAAGCCGGGACTTT	CASSLALSSRDF
TRBV21-1	TRBJ2-5	NA	NA	TGTGCCAGCAGCAAAGTTGGTAGCGGGGGCCCTGCAGATTACCAAGAGACCCAGTACTTC	CASSKVGSGGPADYQETQYF
TRBV10-3	TRBJ1-1	NA	once	TGTGCCATCAGTGAGGTGGCAGGGGTCATGAACACTGAAGCTTTCTTT	CAISEVAGVMNTEAFF
TRBV19	TRBJ1-5	NA	NA	TGTGCCAGTAGCCCGGACGGGGAAAGCAATCAGCCCCAGCATTTT	CASSPDGESNQPQHF
TRBV30	TRBJ1-4	NA	NA	TGTGCCTGGAGTACCCTAGGATCGACTGAAAAACTGTTTTTT	CAWSTLGSTEKLFF
TRBV28	TRBJ1-5	NA	NA	TGTGCCAGCAGTTCACGGTGGGGGGACCAGCCCCAGCATTTT	CASSSRWGDQPQHF
TRBV11-2	TRBJ2-5	TRBD1	NA	TGTGCCAGCACCCCATGGGACAGGGCGGGCCAAGAGACCCAGTACTTC	CASTPWDRAGQETQYF
TRBV3-1/TRBV3-2	TRBJ2-2	NA	NA	TGTGCCAGCAGCCAATTGAGGTACACCGGGGAGCTGTTTTTT	CASSQLRYTGELFF
TRBV3-1/TRBV3-2	TRBJ1-6	NA	NA	TGTGCCAGCAGCCAAGGAGGGTTTAACAATTCACCCCTCCACTTT	CASSQGGFNNSPLHF
TRBV27	TRBJ1-5	TRBD1	NA	TGTGCCAGCACCGCGACAGGGCGAAGTCAGCCCCAGCATTTT	CASTATGRSQPQHF
TRBV4-1	TRBJ1-2	NA	NA	TGCGCCAGCAGCCAAGATGGCTCGTATCCCCGGGACTATGGCTACACCTTC	CASSQDGSYPRDYGYTF
TRBV6-1	TRBJ1-4	TRBD1	NA	TGTGCCAGCAGTGAAAGGAACCGACAGGGACTAGTTAATGAAAAACTGTTTTTT	CASSERNRQGLVNEKLFF
TRBV2	TRBJ2-3	TRBD1	NA	TGTGCCAGCATCCCGACAGGGGTGGCAGATACGCAGTATTTT	CASIPTGVADTQYF
TRBV6-5	TRBJ1-1	NA	NA	TGTGCCAGCAGCCTGTCGGGACAGAACACTGAAGCTTTCTTT	CASSLSGQNTEAFF
TRBV30	TRBJ1-2	NA	NA	TGTGCCTGGAGTTTAGGGGGTCTAAGGGGCTACACCTTC	CAWSLGGLRGYTF
TRBV19	TRBJ2-1	TRBD1	NA	TGTGCCAGTAGTATACAGACAGGGAGCTCCTACAATGAGCAGTTCTTC	CASSIQTGSSYNEQFF
TRBV9	TRBJ1-2	NA	NA	TGTGCCAGCAGCGACGCGGGGGGCGGTGGCTACACCTTC	CASSDAGGGGYTF
TRBV6-5	TRBJ1-1	NA	NA	TGTGCCAGCAGTTACTCGAGGGTTGGAGCTGAAGCTTTCTTT	CASSYSRVGAEAFF
TRBV18	TRBJ2-6	NA	NA	TGTGCCAGCTCACCACCGACTACTAGGGCCCTCGGGGCCAACGTCCTGACTTTC	CASSPPTTRALGANVLTF
TRBV5-6	TRBJ1-2	TRBD1	NA	TGTGCCAGCAGCGTTAGGACAGGGGTTAACTATGGCTACACCTTC	CASSVRTGVNYGYTF
TRBV9	TRBJ2-7	NA	NA	TGTGCCAGCAGCCCACGGGGGGAGCAGTACTTC	CASSPRGEQYF
TRBV27	TRBJ2-5	TRBD2	NA	TGTGCCAGCAGTCCGTCGATAGCTAGCGGGTTTGAGACCCAGTACTTC	CASSPSIASGFETQYF
TRBV2	TRBJ1-1	NA	NA	TGTGCCAGCATGGGGGGTACTGTGGGCGTAGCTTTCTTT	CASMGGTVGVAFF
TRBV5-5	TRBJ1-6	TRBD1	NA	TGTGCCAGCAGCTCACGGCGGGACAGGGCAGGATCGGGTTCACCCCTCCACTTT	CASSSRRDRAGSGSPLHF
TRBV18	TRBJ1-1	NA	NA	TGTGCCAGCTCACCACCTGACAGAACGACTGAAGCTTTCTTT	CASSPPDRTTEAFF
TRBV6-6	TRBJ1-2	NA	NA	TGTGCCAGCAGCTCCCTTTATGGCTACACCTTC	CASSSLYGYTF
TRBV30	TRBJ1-1	NA	few	TGTGCCTGGGAACGGACAGATAAAAATGAAGCTTTCTTT	CAWERTDKNEAFF
TRBV5-1	TRBJ2-7	TRBD1	NA	TGCGCCAGCAGCGAATCCGCCGGGACAGAGTACGAGCAGTACTTC	CASSESAGTEYEQYF
TRBV6-5	TRBJ1-4	NA	NA	TGTGCCAGCAGTTCCTATCAGGGGAGCACTAATGAAAAACTGTTTTTT	CASSSYQGSTNEKLFF
TRBV6-5	TRBJ1-2	TRBD1	NA	TGTGCCAGCAGTACGCGGGACAGGGGAAACCTCTACACCTTC	CASSTRDRGNLYTF
TRBV6-5	TRBJ1-1	NA	NA	TGTGCCAGCAGTTACAGGAGGGGCGCAACTGAAGCTTTCTTT	CASSYRRGATEAFF
TRBV21-1	TRBJ1-1	NA	NA	TGTGCCAGCAGCAAAGTAGCCTACGCCAGAGCTTTCTTT	CASSKVAYARAFF
TRBV28	TRBJ2-1	NA	NA	TGTGCCAGCAGTTCAGGACTGAACAATGAGCAGTTCTTC	CASSSGLNNEQFF
TRBV14	TRBJ1-2	TRBD1	once	TGTGCCAGCAGCCTTGGACAGGGGGAACTATTTGGCTACACCTTC	CASSLGQGELFGYTF
TRBV6-5	TRBJ2-1	TRBD1	NA	TGTGCCAGCAGTCCGGGACAGAACTCCTACAATGAGCAGTTCTTC	CASSPGQNSYNEQFF
TRBV7-9	TRBJ2-7	NA	NA	TGTGCCAGCAGCTCACAGGGCTACGAGCAGTACTTC	CASSSQGYEQYF
TRBV25-1	TRBJ1-1	NA	few	TGTGCCAGCAGTGATTCTTCTTTTGGGAGTAGGACTGAAGCTTTCTTT	CASSDSSFGSRTEAFF
TRBV6-1	TRBJ2-7	TRBD2	NA	TGTGCCAGCAGTGAAGGGGGCGGGGGCTACGAGCAGTACTTC	CASSEGGGGYEQYF
TRBV29-1	TRBJ1-1	TRBD1	NA	TGCAGCGCCGACAGGGACACTGAAGCTTTCTTT	CSADRDTEAFF